This is a list of T cell receptor beta chains from one sample in a study of T cells in Graves' hyperthyroidism and ophthalmopathy. One entry per CDR3 protein, called by TCRdb with MiXCR from the multiplex PCR reads. The data show about 270,000 distinct CDR3 sequences, approximately 23% seen once. Sequenced: blood. These receptors were taken from a woman aged 40 to 49 with Graves' ophthalmopathy. Each CDR3 is given with its conserved first and last residue. A D gene is named only where the DNA matches it firmly. Not every row has a clone size; where given, it reads once, few, many or a size class.

j_call	v_call	cdr3_length	clone_size	d_call	cdr3_aa	cdr3_nt
TRBJ1-1	TRBV5-6	12	many	NA	CASSLAPTEAFF	TGTGCCAGCAGCTTGGCCCCAACTGAAGCTTTCTTT
TRBJ2-7	TRBV7-2	12	NA	NA	CASSIAVGEQYF	TGTGCCAGCAGTATAGCCGTCGGCGAGCAGTACTTC
TRBJ2-2	TRBV20-1	15	many	TRBD2	CSARDGLAITGELFF	TGCAGTGCTAGAGACGGACTAGCGATTACCGGGGAGCTGTTTTTT
TRBJ1-3	TRBV25-1	16	many	NA	CASSEFGFDSGNTIYF	TGTGCCAGCAGTGAATTCGGGTTCGACTCTGGAAACACCATATATTTT
TRBJ2-7	TRBV15	15	many	TRBD1	CATSRKLQGAGEQYF	TGTGCCACCAGCAGAAAACTGCAGGGGGCCGGCGAGCAGTACTTC
TRBJ1-2	TRBV30	15	NA	NA	CAWESTAVAIFGYNF	TGTGCCTGGGAGTCGACAGCAGTTGCGATTTTTGGCTACAACTTC
TRBJ2-7	TRBV15	15	many	NA	CATSREEQGVHEQYF	TGTGCCACCAGCAGAGAGGAGCAGGGTGTCCACGAGCAGTACTTC
TRBJ2-7	TRBV12-3/TRBV12-4	14	many	NA	CASSFYGRDSEQYF	TGTGCCAGCAGCTTTTATGGCAGGGATTCCGAGCAGTACTTC
TRBJ2-6	TRBV9	15	NA	NA	CASSGVGPGANVLTF	TGTGCCAGCAGCGGAGTAGGTCCTGGGGCCAACGTCCTGACTTTC
TRBJ2-7	TRBV29-1	11	NA	TRBD1	CSVRQGHEQYF	TGCAGCGTCAGACAGGGTCACGAGCAGTACTTC
TRBJ2-7	TRBV28	14	many	TRBD2	CASSPIAGDYEQYF	TGTGCCAGCAGCCCCATCGCGGGGGACTACGAGCAGTACTTC
TRBJ1-5	TRBV9	14	many	NA	CASSVGGSGQPQHF	TGTGCCAGCAGCGTAGGGGGGTCGGGGCAGCCCCAGCATTTT
TRBJ1-1	TRBV12-3/TRBV12-4	13	once	NA	CASSQRSGGGAFF	TGTGCCAGCAGTCAAAGGTCCGGCGGGGGAGCTTTCTTT
TRBJ2-7	TRBV30	12	many	TRBD2	CAWREGRHEQYF	TGTGCCTGGCGGGAGGGCCGCCACGAGCAGTACTTC
TRBJ2-7	TRBV2	12	many	NA	CASRMTWGEQYF	TGTGCCAGCAGGATGACTTGGGGAGAGCAGTACTTC
TRBJ2-7	TRBV6-2/TRBV6-3	15	few	TRBD1	CASSLGTGPTYEQYF	TGTGCCAGCAGCTTGGGGACAGGCCCTACCTACGAGCAGTACTTC
TRBJ2-5	TRBV28	16	NA	TRBD2	CASSFPFGGAQETQYF	TGTGCCAGCAGTTTCCCCTTCGGGGGGGCCCAAGAGACCCAGTACTTC
TRBJ2-5	TRBV12-5	14	few	NA	CASSPQGGQESQYF	TGTGCTAGTTCTCCACAAGGGGGTCAAGAGTCCCAGTACTTC
TRBJ1-2	TRBV20-1	13	NA	NA	CSATEGGRSGYTF	TGCAGTGCTACTGAGGGAGGACGGTCGGGCTACACCTTC
TRBJ1-5	TRBV28	11	many	NA	CATYSNQPQHF	TGTGCGACCTATAGCAATCAGCCCCAGCATTTT
TRBJ2-5	TRBV5-1	11	many	NA	CASRYKETQYF	TGCGCCAGCAGATACAAAGAGACCCAGTACTTC
TRBJ1-2	TRBV28	14	NA	TRBD1	CASSYRGQNYGYTF	TGTGCCAGCAGCTACAGGGGGCAGAACTATGGCTACACCTTC
TRBJ2-7	TRBV6-1	14	NA	TRBD1	CASKGTGNLRGQYF	TGTGCCAGCAAAGGGACAGGCAACCTACGAGGGCAGTACTTC
TRBJ2-5	TRBV19	12	many	NA	CASSWGVETQYF	TGTGCCAGTAGTTGGGGAGTTGAGACCCAGTACTTC
TRBJ1-2	TRBV10-3	13	NA	NA	CAISGLRGYGYNF	TGTGCCATCAGTGGTTTGAGGGGGTATGGCTACAACTTC
TRBJ2-5	TRBV28	14	many	NA	CASSSGRGQETQYF	TGTGCCAGCAGTTCAGGCAGGGGCCAAGAGACCCAGTACTTC
TRBJ1-1	TRBV30	13	many	NA	CAWSPDRNTEAFF	TGTGCCTGGAGTCCCGACAGAAACACTGAAGCTTTCTTT
TRBJ2-7	TRBV7-2	13	many	NA	CASSSVRANEQYF	TGTGCCAGCAGCTCCGTTAGGGCCAACGAGCAGTACTTC
TRBJ1-5	TRBV6-5	14	many	NA	CASRLRGANQPQHF	TGTGCCAGCAGACTGAGGGGGGCGAATCAGCCCCAGCATTTT
TRBJ2-2	TRBV5-1	13	many	NA	CASSFNLAAELFF	TGCGCCAGCAGCTTCAACTTGGCCGCGGAGCTGTTTTTT
TRBJ2-5	TRBV20-1	15	many	NA	CSARSGAQSQETQYF	TGCAGTGCTAGATCGGGGGCGCAATCCCAAGAGACCCAGTACTTC
TRBJ1-1	TRBV29-1	14	many	NA	CSVGNTAGVGEAFF	TGCAGCGTTGGTAATACGGCAGGCGTCGGTGAAGCTTTCTTT
TRBJ1-5	TRBV6-1	15	many	NA	CASSVEDRFNQPQHF	TGTGCCAGCAGTGTCGAAGACAGATTTAATCAGCCCCAGCATTTT
TRBJ2-7	TRBV7-8	16	many	TRBD2	CASSLVIGTSGYEQYF	TGTGCCAGCAGCTTAGTGATAGGGACTAGCGGGTACGAGCAGTACTTC
TRBJ1-5	TRBV4-1	17	many	TRBD1	CASSQGGDRGSNQPQHF	TGCGCCAGCAGCCAAGGTGGGGACAGGGGTAGCAATCAGCCCCAGCATTTT
TRBJ2-5	TRBV11-3	16	NA	TRBD2	CASSPESGSKQETQYF	TGTGCCAGCAGCCCCGAGAGCGGGAGTAAACAAGAGACCCAGTACTTC
TRBJ2-7	TRBV5-1	14	few	NA	CASSVGGTAYEQYF	TGCGCCAGCAGCGTAGGAGGGACAGCCTACGAGCAGTACTTC
TRBJ2-7	TRBV3-1	15	NA	TRBD2	CASNPGLPPGYEQYF	TGTGCCAGCAACCCGGGACTACCTCCGGGGTACGAGCAGTACTTC
TRBJ1-6	TRBV20-1	14	once	NA	CSARKTRSGSPLHF	TGCAGTGCTAGAAAGACCAGGAGCGGATCACCCCTCCACTTT
TRBJ1-1	TRBV10-2	14	many	NA	CASSESGGQMEAFF	TGCGCCAGCAGTGAGTCGGGGGGGCAGATGGAAGCTTTCTTT
TRBJ2-2	TRBV20-1	13	many	NA	CSASYENTGELFF	TGCAGTGCTAGTTACGAAAACACCGGGGAGCTGTTTTTT
TRBJ2-7	TRBV3-1	15	few	TRBD2	CASSPEASGWYEQYF	TGTGCCAGCAGTCCCGAGGCTAGCGGGTGGTACGAGCAGTACTTC
TRBJ1-6	TRBV27	16	many	NA	CASSFGGVGYNSPLHF	TGTGCCAGCAGTTTCGGGGGCGTAGGATATAATTCACCCCTCCACTTT
TRBJ2-5	TRBV6-2/TRBV6-3	14	many	NA	CASTHSTEQETQYF	TGTGCCAGCACCCACTCGACGGAGCAAGAGACCCAGTACTTC
TRBJ2-7	TRBV6-5	12	many	TRBD1	CASRRPGGEQYF	TGTGCCAGCAGGAGGCCAGGGGGCGAGCAGTACTTC